Below are 8 T cell receptor beta chains sequenced from a single sample in a study of blood T cell repertoires in COVID-19. TCRdb's table, derived via immunoSEQ multiplex PCR, lists solely in-frame clones and lacks some. Among 250,000 to 300,000 clones listed, approximately 87% were seen once. Sequenced material: peripheral blood. Source of these receptors: a middle-aged woman who had recovered from COVID-19.

A word on this clone: One end of the junction varies from germline; a read error may be responsible. The chain joins TRBV13 to TRBJ1-3, with D uncertain. Germline V gene sequence: CDR1 PRHDT, CDR2 FYEKMQ (reference sequence). The CDR3 length is 13 residues. The CDR3 is CASSAGLGDTIYF. For the CDR3, the DNA is TGTGCCAGCAGCGCCGGACTTGGAGACACCATATATTTT.

The chain links TRBV7-9 to TRBJ1-4; D perhaps matches TRBD1 (5 bases). The V and J ends lost 6 bases and 8 bases respectively, with 13 bases between them. The CDR3 sequence is 13 residues long. CDR1 SEHNR and CDR2 FQNEAQ come from the germline V gene (reference sequence). CDR3 sequence (DNA): TGTGCCAGCAGACAGCAGGGTCGGGAAAAACTGTTTTTT. It translates to CASRQQGREKLFF.

CDR3 loop: CSVATGEAFF. The CDR3 region has the DNA TGCAGCGTAGCGACAGGGGAAGCTTTCTTT. The chain has TRBV29-1 and TRBJ1-1; 7 positions match TRBD1. V lost 6 bases and J lost 8; bases outside the gene matches: 3. The germline V gene has CDR1 SQVTM and CDR2 ANQGSEA. There are 10 residues in the CDR3.

The rearrangement links TRBV18 to TRBJ1-1; maybe TRBD1 (5 bases). This CDR3 region has 14 residues. Deletions cut 3 bases from V and 4 bases from J, with 12 bases between. Germline V lookup: CDR1 KGHSH, CDR2 LQKENI. The CDR3 DNA sequence: TGTGCCAGCTCACCGCTGCGGGGGGGCACTGAAGCTTTCTTT. It translates to CASSPLRGGTEAFF.

The CDR3 DNA sequence: TGTGCCAGTAGTAGGGCGGGGGTGTACACCGGGGAGCTGTTTTTT. Translated: CASSRAGVYTGELFF. This sequence joins TRBV19 and TRBJ2-2, with TRBD2 matching over 7 bases. This CDR3 has 15 residues. The junction had 5 bases not matched to a gene; V was cut back by 4 bases and J by 3 bases. Per germline, CDR1 LNHDA and CDR2 SQIVND (reference sequence).

Remarks on this clone: The identical CDR3 is also encoded by other nucleotide sequences in the sample. The rearrangement links TRBV5-6 to TRBJ2-5, with unresolved D. V shed 4 bases and J shed 5 bases, with 6 bases lying between them. CDR3 length equals 11 residues. Germline V lookup: CDR1 SGHDT, CDR2 YYEEEE. The CDR3 sequence is CASSLRETQYF. The DNA of the CDR3 is TGTGCCAGCAGCCTCCGGGAGACCCAGTACTTC.

The chain combines TRBV6-1 with TRBJ1-5; the D gene is possibly TRBD1 (5 bases). The CDR3 totals 15 residues. The germline gives CDR1 MNHNS, CDR2 SASEGT. V lost 0 bases, J lost 3 bases, and 9 bases lay in between. The CDR3 loop reads CASSEAGQINQPQHF. Here the CDR3 DNA reads TGTGCCAGCAGTGAAGCGGGGCAGATCAATCAGCCCCAGCATTTT.

The chain links TRBV23-1 to TRBJ1-2; D ambiguous. TRBV23-1 is recorded as an ORF, its role being uncertain. This CDR3 is built from 10 residues. Trimming cost V 8 bases and J 7 bases, with 8 bases left between them. The CDR3 is CASSPGGYTF. The DNA of the CDR3 is TGCGCCAGCTCCCCGGGTGGCTACACCTTC.